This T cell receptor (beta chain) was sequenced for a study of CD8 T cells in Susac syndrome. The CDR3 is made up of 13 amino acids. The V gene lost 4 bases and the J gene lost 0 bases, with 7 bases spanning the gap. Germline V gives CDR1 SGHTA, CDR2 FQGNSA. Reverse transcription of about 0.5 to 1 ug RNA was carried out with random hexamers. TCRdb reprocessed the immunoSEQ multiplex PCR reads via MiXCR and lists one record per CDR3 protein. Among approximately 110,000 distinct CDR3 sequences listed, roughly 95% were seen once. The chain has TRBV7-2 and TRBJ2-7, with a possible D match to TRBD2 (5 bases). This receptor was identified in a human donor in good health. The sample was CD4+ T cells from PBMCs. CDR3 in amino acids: CASSSTSSYEQYF. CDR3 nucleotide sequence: TGTGCCAGCAGCTCTACTAGCTCCTACGAGCAGTACTTC.